These 32 T cell receptor beta chains share one sample of origin, sequenced in a study of shared clonotypes between healthy human individuals (dated by TCRdb to the early 2020s). CD8 naive samples were obtained by positive selection for CCR7 among CD45RO-negative cells, yielding a CD45RA+CCR7+ population from which TemRA cells were excluded. The method was the immunoSEQ multiplex PCR assay. Not all clones reach the TCRdb copy of this immuneACCESS table, which keeps in-frame sequences only. Checked studies attribute under half of the gap to unresolved V genes and leave the rest unexplained. Present in this sample are approximately 810,000 clones, 92% of which were seen just once. Approximately 25% of the sample is taken by the ten largest. Sequencing was carried out using naive CD8+ T cells sorted from blood. The meaning of the sample's cell subset or site label: CD45RA+CCR7+. Receptor source: a man younger than 45 in good health.

The rearrangement joins TRBV9 to TRBJ2-1; 7 bases agree with TRBD1. After removal of 0 bases from V and 8 bases from J, the junction contained 5 bases not matched to a gene. Germline-derived CDR1 and CDR2 are SGDLS and YYNGEE. This CDR3 is built from 14 residues. In DNA form, the CDR3 reads TGTGCCAGCAGCGTAGGAGGGGGCCTGGATGAGCAGTTCTTC. This gives the protein CASSVGGGLDEQFF. The variable domain in full, completed from reference TRBV9 and TRBJ2-1, reads DSGVTQTPKHLITATGQRVTLRCSPRSGDLSVYWYQQSLDQGLQFLIQYYNGEERAKGNILERFSAQQFPDLHSELNLSSLELGDSALYFCASSVGGGLDEQFFGPGTRLTVL.

V is TRBV5-1 and J is TRBJ2-1, with 8 bases fitting TRBD2. Germline V gene lookup returns CDR1 SGHRS and CDR2 YFSETQ. This CDR3 region has 15 residues. V was clipped by 5 bases and J by 3 bases; unmatched bases: 7. CDR3 coding DNA: TGCGCCAGCAGTTCTACAGCGGGGGTCTACAATGAGCAGTTCTTC. It yields the protein CASSSTAGVYNEQFF.

The CDR3 nucleotides read TGTGCCAGCAGTTACTCGAGGACAGGGTTTCAGCCCCAGCATTTT. This sequence encodes CASSYSRTGFQPQHF. The chain has TRBV6-5 and TRBJ1-5; 8 nucleotides agree with TRBD1. The germline gives CDR1 MNHEY, CDR2 SVGAGI. With 0 bases clipped from V and 6 bases from J, the junction kept 4 bases outside the gene matches. This CDR3 comprises 15 residues.

The rearrangement uses TRBV27 and TRBJ1-4, with TRBD1 as a possible D gene (5 bases). Trimming took 5 bases from V and 8 from J, leaving 24 bases between them. CDR3 length equals 17 residues. Per germline, CDR1 MNHEY and CDR2 SMNVEV (reference sequence). The CDR3 DNA sequence: TGTGCCAGCAGTCCCAACCCCCTGGGACGGCCCGAAGAAAAACTGTTTTTT. Protein: CASSPNPLGRPEEKLFF. Using reference TRBV27 and TRBJ1-4 for the parts outside the CDR3, the full variable domain is EAQVTQNPRYLITVTGKKLTVTCSQNMNHEYMSWYRQDPGLGLRQIYYSMNVEVTDKGDVPEGYKVSRKEKRNFPLILESPSPNQTSLYFCASSPNPLGRPEEKLFFGSGTQLSVL.

V and J are TRBV5-1 and TRBJ1-1; D gene unclear. V was cut by 7 bases and J by 5 bases, with 6 bases left in between. Germline lookup yields CDR1 SGHRS and CDR2 YFSETQ. The CDR3 totals 10 residues. This CDR3 reads CASAGTEAFF. The CDR3 DNA reads TGCGCCAGCGCCGGGACTGAAGCTTTCTTT. The variable domain in full, with the rest retrieved from reference TRBV5-1 and TRBJ1-1, is KAGVTQTPRYLIKTRGQQVTLSCSPISGHRSVSWYQQTPGQGLQFLFEYFSETQRNKGNFPGRFSGRQFSNSRSEMNVSTLELGDSALYLCASAGTEAFFGQGTRLTVV.

This clone turned up a few times. V and J are TRBV23-1 and TRBJ1-1, with D possibly matching TRBD1 (5 bases). TRBV23-1 is an ORF; its function is uncertain. This CDR3 has 10 amino acids. Trimming removed 6 bases at V and 7 bases at J, with 6 bases between. Here the CDR3 DNA reads TGCGCCAGCAGCGACAGTGAAGCTTTCTTT. Encoded protein: CASSDSEAFF.

This rearrangement joins TRBV7-9 to TRBJ2-7; tentatively, D is TRBD1 (5 bases). Between the trimmed V and J ends, which lost 5 bases and 2 bases, there was a span of 13 bases. Germline V CDR1 and CDR2: SEHNR, FQNEAQ (reference sequence). The CDR3 sequence is 14 residues long. CDR3 loop: CASSTPVRAYEQYF. The CDR3 nucleotides read TGTGCCAGCAGCACGCCCGTCAGGGCCTACGAGCAGTACTTC.

This clone was counted between two and nine times. The V call is TRBV27, the J call TRBJ2-2; D is unresolved. This CDR3 has 13 residues. Trimming shortened V by 3 bases and J by 6 bases, and 8 bases separated the two germline ends. The germline CDR1 and CDR2 sequences are MNHEY and SMNVEV (reference sequence). This chain's CDR3 is CASSFAVPGELFF. CDR3 coding DNA: TGTGCCAGCAGTTTTGCAGTACCCGGGGAGCTGTTTTTT.

The chain combines TRBV11-2 with TRBJ1-4, with no clear D. Trimming removed 1 base at V and 0 bases at J, with 12 bases between. The CDR3 has 17 amino acids. Looked up from germline, CDR1 is SGHAT and CDR2 is FQNNGV. The CDR3 loop reads CASSLGPRLATNEKLFF. Here the CDR3 DNA reads TGTGCCAGCAGCTTAGGCCCTCGCCTTGCAACTAATGAAAAACTGTTTTTT.

The chain is built from TRBV2 and TRBJ1-1, with D possibly TRBD1 on 5 matching bases. The CDR3 runs 11 residues. From germline, CDR1 is SNHLY and CDR2 FYNNEI. Trimming stripped 6 bases from V and 7 bases from J, with 9 bases between. The CDR3 protein is CASRKQDEAFF. The DNA for the CDR3 is TGTGCCAGCAGAAAACAGGATGAAGCTTTCTTT.

This clone is a singleton in its sample. The chain links TRBV5-1 to TRBJ2-4, with unresolved D. Germline assignment: CDR1 SGHRS and CDR2 YFSETQ. The CDR3 consists of 14 residues. V lost 0 bases to trimming and J lost 10 bases, with 14 bases between them. CDR3 nucleotide sequence: TGCGCCAGCAGCTTGGTTGTTGGGGTCGTAATTCAGTACTTC. It is translated as CASSLVVGVVIQYF.

V and J are TRBV28 and TRBJ2-7; 13 nucleotides match TRBD2. V shed 8 bases and J 0 bases; nucleotides not matched to a gene: 10. CDR3 length: 17 residues. Germline assignment: CDR1 MDHEN and CDR2 SYDVKM. Written as DNA, the CDR3 is TGTGCCAGCGCCTCCACTAGCGGGAGGGATGCCTCCTACGAGCAGTACTTC. Residues: CASASTSGRDASYEQYF.

Regarding this clone: The junction departs from germline at one end; a sequencing error may be responsible. The chain is built from TRBV2 and TRBJ1-1; D is undetermined. Germline V lookup: CDR1 SNHLY, CDR2 FYNNEI. The CDR3 has 12 residues. This CDR3 reads CASRDMKTEAFF. The CDR3 DNA reads as TGTGCCAGCAGGGATATGAAGACTGAAGCTTTCTTT.

This chain connects TRBV4-3 to TRBJ1-2; 8 bases align to TRBD1. With V trimmed by 0 bases and J by 4 bases, 10 bases remained unmatched. There are 17 residues in the CDR3. Germline CDR1 reads LGHNA; CDR2 reads YSLEER. The CDR3 DNA is TGCGCCAGCAGCCAAGATCGCTCGAACAGGGGGATCTATGGCTACACCTTC. Amino acid sequence: CASSQDRSNRGIYGYTF.

The sample holds a few counts of this clone. The chain links TRBV28 to TRBJ2-1; TRBD1 aligns across 11 bases. Trimming at V came to 5 bases and at J to 7 bases, leaving 10 bases not matched to a gene. The germline gives CDR1 MDHEN, CDR2 SYDVKM. This CDR3 is built from 16 residues. Written as DNA, the CDR3 is TGTGCCAGCAGTCCAATGGACAGGGGGCGCTTTAATGAGCAGTTCTTC. The encoded protein is CASSPMDRGRFNEQFF. The full variable domain, with the rest looked up from reference TRBV28 and TRBJ2-1, is DVKVTQSSRYLVKRTGEKVFLECVQDMDHENMFWYRQDPGLGLRLIYFSYDVKMKEKGDIPEGYSVSREKKERFSLILESASTNQTSMYLCASSPMDRGRFNEQFFGPGTRLTVL.

The rearrangement links TRBV4-1 to TRBJ2-7; 9 bases are a match to TRBD2. CDR1 is MGHRA, CDR2 YSYEKL, per germline. The CDR3 is made up of 16 amino acids. V lost 4 bases to trimming and J lost 0 bases; unmatched junction nucleotides: 7. The CDR3 DNA follows: TGCGCCAGCAGCCTTAAGGCGGGAGGGACCTCCTACGAGCAGTACTTC. Protein product: CASSLKAGGTSYEQYF.

A note on this clone: A read error may be the cause here, since a much bigger clone is one base away. The gene calls are TRBV27 and TRBJ2-7; 10 bases are a match to TRBD1. The CDR3 length is 14 residues. J was trimmed by 3 bases and V by 4 bases; bases with no gene match: 3. CDR1 and CDR2 from the germline V gene are MNHEY and SMNVEV (reference sequence). The CDR3 sequence: CASSYGTGVYEQYF. Here the CDR3 DNA reads TGTGCCAGCAGTTACGGGACAGGGGTCTACGAGCAGTACTTC.

The chain carries TRBV7-8 and TRBJ2-7, with 7 bases fitting TRBD1. From germline, CDR1 is SGHVS and CDR2 FQNEAQ. The CDR3 runs 16 residues. Trimming took 1 base from V and 3 from J; bases not matched to a gene: 9. CDR3 DNA: TGTGCCAGCAGCTTAGGGGCAGGGGGATACGACTACGAGCAGTACTTC. It translates to CASSLGAGGYDYEQYF.

The chain couples TRBV6-6 to TRBJ1-3; D not resolved. Per the germline V gene, CDR1 is MNHNY and CDR2 is SVGAGI (reference sequence). CDR3 length: 13 residues. Trimming cost V 7 bases and J 4 bases, with 11 bases left between them. In DNA form, the CDR3 reads TGTGCCAGCACTCCGGGGTTCGGAAACACCATATATTTT. Amino acid sequence: CASTPGFGNTIYF.

The chain has TRBV13 and TRBJ1-1, with D uncertain. The germline CDR1 and CDR2 sequences are PRHDT and FYEKMQ (reference sequence). The V and J ends lost 1 base and 4 bases respectively, with 10 bases between them. This CDR3 has 14 residues. Here the CDR3 reads CASSLAWQVTEAFF. CDR3 DNA: TGTGCCAGCAGCTTAGCGTGGCAAGTCACTGAAGCTTTCTTT.

CDR3 coding DNA: TGTGCCAGCAGCCCCCCAACTAGCGGGAGGGCCGTAGATACGCAGTATTTT. This encodes CASSPPTSGRAVDTQYF. The chain joins TRBV28 to TRBJ2-3, with 13 bases matching TRBD2. Germline V gene sequence: CDR1 MDHEN, CDR2 SYDVKM. Losses at the gene ends were 6 bases for V and 5 bases for J; bases not matched to a gene: 11. This CDR3 region has 17 residues.

As DNA, the CDR3 is TGTGCCAGCAGCTCAGCCAGAGGGAATCAGCCCCAGCATTTT. Its translation is CASSSARGNQPQHF. J is TRBJ1-5 and V is TRBV7-2; D remains unclear. This CDR3 region has 14 residues. Germline V gene lookup returns CDR1 SGHTA and CDR2 FQGNSA. Trimming took 4 bases from V and 4 from J, leaving 11 bases between them. The whole variable domain, filled in from reference TRBV7-2 and TRBJ1-5, reads GAGVSQSPSNKVTEKGKDVELRCDPISGHTALYWYRQSLGQGLEFLIYFQGNSAPDKSGLPSDRFSAERTGGSVSTLTIQRTQQEDSAVYLCASSSARGNQPQHFGDGTRLSIL.

The rearrangement uses TRBV7-9 and TRBJ1-4; TRBD1 matches at 9 bases. CDR3 length: 15 residues. Germline CDR1 reads SEHNR; CDR2 reads FQNEAQ (reference sequence). J lost 7 bases, V lost 5 bases, and 8 bases had no gene match. The DNA for the CDR3 is TGTGCCAGCAGCCACTATCGGACAGGGGTTGAAAAACTGTTTTTT. Translated: CASSHYRTGVEKLFF.

The chain uses TRBV29-1 and TRBJ1-1; 8 bases are shared with TRBD1. With 6 bases clipped from V and 6 bases from J, the junction kept 12 bases outside the gene matches. This CDR3 is built from 14 residues. Germline CDR1 reads SQVTM; CDR2 reads ANQGSEA. This CDR3 is CSVARTGPGAEAFF. The CDR3 DNA reads TGCAGCGTGGCGAGGACAGGGCCGGGGGCTGAAGCTTTCTTT.

The V gene is TRBV30, the J gene TRBJ2-5, with D unclear. Looked up from germline, CDR1 is GTSNPN and CDR2 is SVGIG (reference sequence). The CDR3 loop spans 15 amino acids. Trimming stripped 5 bases from V and 5 bases from J, with 21 bases between. The CDR3 is CAWSFSLTSAETQYF. In DNA, the CDR3 is TGTGCCTGGTCATTCAGCCTAACTTCAGCGGAGACCCAGTACTTC. The full variable domain, with the rest looked up from reference TRBV30 and TRBJ2-5, is SQTIHQWPATLVQPVGSPLSLECTVEGTSNPNLYWYRQAAGRGLQLLFYSVGIGQISSEVPQNLSASRPQDRQFILSSKKLLLSDSGFYLCAWSFSLTSAETQYFGPGTRLLVL.

This rearrangement joins TRBV5-6 to TRBJ1-4; D might be TRBD1 (5 bases). Germline V lookup: CDR1 SGHDT, CDR2 YYEEEE. Between the trimmed V and J ends, which lost 1 base and 0 bases, there was a span of 13 bases. This CDR3 is 17 amino acids long. CDR3 in amino acids: CASSLSDRSATNEKLFF. CDR3 nucleotides: TGTGCCAGCAGCTTGTCTGACAGATCGGCAACTAATGAAAAACTGTTTTTT. The full variable domain, with the rest looked up from reference TRBV5-6 and TRBJ1-4, is DAGVTQSPTHLIKTRGQQVTLRCSPKSGHDTVSWYQQALGQGPQFIFQYYEEEERQRGNFPDRFSGHQFPNYSSELNVNALLLGDSALYLCASSLSDRSATNEKLFFGSGTQLSVL.

Here the CDR3 reads CASSPDLAGVTGELFF. CDR3 bases: TGTGCCAGCAGCCCGGATTTAGCGGGAGTCACCGGGGAGCTGTTTTTT. V is TRBV5-6 and J is TRBJ2-2; TRBD2 agrees at 9 bases. V trimming: 4 bases; J trimming: 4 bases; junction bases outside the gene matches: 8. This CDR3 has 16 amino acids. Germline CDR1 and CDR2: SGHDT and YYEEEE.

The chain combines TRBV11-3 with TRBJ2-1, with 7 positions matching TRBD2. The germline V gene has CDR1 SGHNT and CDR2 YENEEA. The CDR3 is 14 residues long. With V trimmed by 5 bases and J by 5 bases, 6 bases remained unmatched. In nucleotides, the CDR3 is TGTGCCAGCAGCCCGAGGACTAGTAACAATGAGCAGTTCTTC. It encodes CASSPRTSNNEQFF.

The chain is built from TRBV11-3 and TRBJ2-3; possibly TRBD2 for D (6 bases). This CDR3 contains 14 residues. The germline V gene encodes CDR1 SGHNT and CDR2 YENEEA. Deletions cut 5 bases from V and 4 bases from J, with 13 bases between. This chain's CDR3 is CASSDRESPDTQYF. As DNA, the CDR3 is TGTGCCAGCAGCGATCGGGAGTCCCCAGATACGCAGTATTTT.

Concerning this clone itself: This may arise from a read error, as a much more abundant clone is one base away. The sample holds other DNA sequences that translate to the same CDR3. The chain joins TRBV2 to TRBJ2-7; D is perhaps TRBD1 or TRBD2 (6 bases each). V shed 6 bases and J shed 2 bases, with 8 bases lying between them. The CDR3 spans 12 residues. Germline V gene sequence: CDR1 SNHLY, CDR2 FYNNEI. The CDR3 DNA follows: TGTGCCAGCAGGGGGGGCACCTACGAGCAGTACTTC. Protein product: CASRGGTYEQYF.

J is TRBJ2-2 and V is TRBV29-1; 8 nucleotides align to TRBD1. There are 13 residues in the CDR3. Germline V gene data show CDR1 as SQVTM and CDR2 as ANQGSEA. CDR3 region: CSILTGATGELFF. In DNA form, the CDR3 reads TGCAGTATACTGACAGGGGCCACCGGGGAGCTGTTTTTT.

CDR3 sequence (DNA): TGTGCCAGCAGCTTTCACGTGGACAGGTCGAACTATGGCTACACCTTC. This encodes CASSFHVDRSNYGYTF. The chain has TRBV7-2 and TRBJ1-2; 7 bases are shared with TRBD1. This CDR3 has 16 amino acids. In germline, CDR1 is SGHTA, CDR2 FQGNSA. V shed 3 bases and J 2 bases; nucleotides not matched to a gene: 9. Based on the CDR3 plus reference TRBV7-2 and TRBJ1-2, the full variable domain is GAGVSQSPSNKVTEKGKDVELRCDPISGHTALYWYRQSLGQGLEFLIYFQGNSAPDKSGLPSDRFSAERTGGSVSTLTIQRTQQEDSAVYLCASSFHVDRSNYGYTFGSGTRLTVV.